Following are 17 T cell receptor beta chains from one sample sequenced in a study of TIL therapy for anti-PD-1-resistant metastatic lung cancer. Time point given: pre-treatment sample, taken before nivolumab and TIL therapy. Sequencing used immunoSEQ v3. The table came from immunoSEQ multiplex PCR; TCRdb's copy has only in-frame clones and leaves some out. Among tens of thousands of clones listed, roughly 69% were seen once. Sample: blood, taken at baseline. The source is a person between 30 and 80 years old with non-small cell lung cancer.

The rearrangement uses TRBV21-1 and TRBJ1-5. TRBV21-1 is a pseudogene. The CDR3 has 13 amino acids. In DNA, the CDR3 is TGTGCCAGCAGCAGAGGGGGGAATCAGCCCCAGCATTTT. Translation: CASSRGGNQPQHF.

This clone has more than one count but fewer than ten. The chain carries TRBV2 and TRBJ2-2; either TRBD1 or TRBD2 may fit D (5 bases each). The V end was cut by 6 bases, the J end by 4 bases, with 9 bases between. CDR3 length equals 13 residues. In germline, CDR1 is SNHLY, CDR2 FYNNEI. The CDR3 DNA reads TGTGCCAGCAGGGGGGTGGGCACCGGGGAGCTGTTTTTT. It specifies CASRGVGTGELFF.

The rearrangement uses TRBV6-5 and TRBJ2-2; D gene ambiguous. This CDR3 comprises 13 residues. Germline-derived CDR1 and CDR2 are MNHEY and SVGAGI. V was trimmed by 7 bases and J by 3 bases, leaving 9 bases between them. CDR3 sequence: CASTWPDTGELFF. CDR3 coding DNA: TGTGCCAGCACGTGGCCCGACACCGGGGAGCTGTTTTTT.

This chain links TRBV6-1 with TRBJ1-2; perhaps TRBD1 as D (5 bases). CDR3 length equals 16 residues. Germline CDR1 reads MNHNS; CDR2 reads SASEGT. V gave up 4 bases and J gave up 2 bases, with 17 bases separating them. The CDR3 loop is CASSAQGAGSNYGYTF. The CDR3 nucleotides are TGTGCCAGCAGTGCTCAGGGCGCGGGATCAAACTATGGCTACACCTTC.

The genes are TRBV11-2 and TRBJ2-7, with 7 bases matching TRBD1. J lost 3 bases, V lost 2 bases, and 10 bases had no gene match. The CDR3 spans 16 residues. Germline values: CDR1 SGHAT, CDR2 FQNNGV. The CDR3 DNA reads TGTGCCAGCAGCTTACTTACAGGGGATCCTGGCTACGAGCAGTACTTC. Protein: CASSLLTGDPGYEQYF. Variable domain in full (rest from reference TRBV11-2 and TRBJ2-7): EAGVAQSPRYKIIEKRQSVAFWCNPISGHATLYWYQQILGQGPKLLIQFQNNGVVDDSQLPKDRFSAERLKGVDSTLKIQPAKLEDSAVYLCASSLLTGDPGYEQYFGPGTRLTVT.

This chain joins TRBV5-4 and TRBJ2-7, with 7 nucleotides matching TRBD1. V gave up 3 bases and J gave up 4 bases; unmatched junction bases: 4. Germline V gene lookup returns CDR1 SGHNT and CDR2 YYREEE (reference sequence). This CDR3 is built from 13 residues. The CDR3 loop is CASSSRDSYEQYF. DNA for the CDR3: TGTGCCAGCAGCTCCCGGGACAGTTACGAGCAGTACTTC.

The CDR3 here is CASSGRQGAGEKLFF. The CDR3 DNA sequence: TGCGCCAGCAGCGGACGACAGGGTGCGGGTGAAAAACTGTTTTTT. The J gene is TRBJ1-4, the V gene TRBV5-1; 7 nucleotides agree with TRBD1. In germline, CDR1 is SGHRS, CDR2 YFSETQ. The CDR3 runs 15 residues. Germline trimming cut 4 bases from V and 7 bases from J; bases unmatched to any gene: 10. Supplemented by reference TRBV5-1 and TRBJ1-4, the full variable domain reads KAGVTQTPRYLIKTRGQQVTLSCSPISGHRSVSWYQQTPGQGLQFLFEYFSETQRNKGNFPGRFSGRQFSNSRSEMNVSTLELGDSALYLCASSGRQGAGEKLFFGSGTQLSVL.

This clone has only a few counts. This chain connects TRBV7-2 to TRBJ2-7, with TRBD2 matching over 10 bases. V was clipped by 5 bases and J by 3 bases; unmatched bases: 1. The germline V gene encodes CDR1 SGHTA and CDR2 FQGNSA. The length of the CDR3 is 13 residues. DNA for the CDR3: TGTGCCAGCAGCCGGACTAGCGGCTACGAGCAGTACTTC. This sequence encodes CASSRTSGYEQYF.

The chain employs TRBV11-2 and TRBJ2-7; D gene ambiguous. The germline V gene has CDR1 SGHAT and CDR2 FQNNGV. The CDR3 runs 16 residues. Trimming removed 2 bases at V and 1 base at J, with 15 bases between. The chain's CDR3 is CASSLQGLGLSYEQYF. CDR3 DNA sequence: TGTGCCAGCAGCTTACAAGGGCTTGGGTTATCCTACGAGCAGTACTTC.

The J gene is TRBJ2-1, the V gene TRBV5-1; possibly TRBD2 for D (5 bases). This CDR3 contains 14 residues. Germline CDR1 and CDR2: SGHRS and YFSETQ. Trimming removed 0 bases from V and 7 bases from J, with 11 bases in between. Here the CDR3 reads CASSLVGMGNEQFF. For the CDR3, the DNA is TGCGCCAGCAGCTTGGTCGGGATGGGGAATGAGCAGTTCTTC.

The chain is built from TRBV4-2 and TRBJ2-2; 9 positions match TRBD1. CDR3 length equals 17 residues. Germline V gene data show CDR1 as LGHNA and CDR2 as YNFKEQ. V dropped 0 bases and J dropped 5; count of bases not matched to a gene: 7. The CDR3 loop reads CASSQDLGQGPTGELFF. CDR3 DNA: TGTGCCAGCAGCCAAGATCTGGGACAGGGCCCAACCGGGGAGCTGTTTTTT.

This clone was seen only once. The chain is built from TRBV15 and TRBJ1-3, with D perhaps matching TRBD1 (5 bases). The CDR3 spans 14 residues. Germline V gene lookup returns CDR1 LNHNV and CDR2 YYDKDF (reference sequence). Trimming stripped 7 bases from V and 6 bases from J, with 16 bases between. The CDR3 loop is CATTDPGRENTIYF. The CDR3 DNA reads as TGTGCCACCACGGACCCAGGGCGAGAAAACACCATATATTTT.

This clone was picked up one time. J is TRBJ1-1 and V is TRBV28; the match to TRBD1 covers 10 bases. This CDR3 has 15 amino acids. V was pared by 8 bases and J by 1 base, with 7 bases of the junction left unmatched. The germline V gene has CDR1 MDHEN and CDR2 SYDVKM. This chain's CDR3 is CASGMTGGPNTEAFF. Written as DNA, the CDR3 is TGTGCCAGCGGAATGACAGGGGGCCCGAACACTGAAGCTTTCTTT.

The chain uses TRBV9 and TRBJ2-7; 10 positions agree with TRBD2. With V trimmed by 4 bases and J by 2 bases, 6 bases remained unmatched. This CDR3 is 15 amino acids long. CDR1 is SGDLS, CDR2 YYNGEE, per germline. The CDR3 sequence is CASSFGLAEPYEQYF. The CDR3 bases are TGTGCCAGCAGCTTCGGACTAGCGGAACCCTACGAGCAGTACTTC.

This clone was seen only a few times. The chain carries TRBV7-9 and TRBJ1-5; 7 nucleotides line up with TRBD1. CDR3 length: 16 amino acids. The V segment lost 1 base and the J segment 6 bases; nucleotides outside the gene matches: 9. Per germline, CDR1 SEHNR and CDR2 FQNEAQ (reference sequence). The CDR3 sequence is CASSLDPGGVGQPQHF. DNA of the CDR3: TGTGCCAGCAGCTTAGACCCAGGGGGGGTAGGTCAGCCCCAGCATTTT.

This clone came up a few times. The J gene is TRBJ1-1, the V gene TRBV19; D not certain. CDR1 is LNHDA and CDR2 is SQIVND in the germline V gene (reference sequence). V was shortened by 6 bases and J by 5 bases, with 19 bases between the two germline ends. The CDR3 covers 15 residues. The CDR3 bases are TGTGCCAGTAGCTCACACGACACGGTGGGGACTGAAGCTTTCTTT. It codes for CASSSHDTVGTEAFF.

The rearrangement joins TRBV5-4 to TRBJ2-7; 7 bases fit TRBD1. The CDR3 has 13 amino acids. CDR1 and CDR2 (germline): SGHNT, YYREEE (reference sequence). V shed 4 bases, J shed 5 bases, and the junction held 6 bases outside the gene matches. CDR3 coding DNA: TGTGCCAGCAGCACGTCCGGGACAGACGAGCAGTACTTC. Amino acid sequence: CASSTSGTDEQYF.